The clone carrying this TCR beta chain was found a few times. The CDR3 has 13 residues. CDR1 is SNHLY and CDR2 is FYNNEI in the germline V gene. The V gene lost 4 bases and the J gene lost 4 bases, with 10 bases spanning the gap. Each CDR3 protein is one row after TCRdb ran MiXCR on the 5' RACE reads. The data contain around 66,000 distinct CDR3 sequences, approximately 6.1% of them seen just once; the ten biggest clones take up about 3.4%. This specimen comes from a study of early T cells in non-severe SARS-CoV-2 infection. This TCR was sampled from an adult who was a healthcare worker with PCR-confirmed SARS-CoV-2 infection or an uninfected control (not recorded which). The V gene is TRBV2, the J gene TRBJ1-2; D uncertain. This material consisted of whole blood, taken at baseline. CDR3 residues: CASSVTTVYGYTF. The CDR3 DNA reads as TGTGCCAGCAGTGTTACGACGGTCTATGGCTACACCTTC. The variable domain in full, with the rest retrieved from reference TRBV2 and TRBJ1-2, is EPEVTQTPSHQVTQMGQEVILRCVPISNHLYFYWYRQILGQKVEFLVSFYNNEISEKSEIFDDQFSVERPDGSNFTLKIRSTKLEDSAMYFCASSVTTVYGYTFGSGTRLTVV.